This T cell receptor beta chain appears in the sequencing data of a study of cytomegalovirus exposure and HLA in healthy donors. About the research overall: Previous work identified roughly 110 million unique TCR beta sequences from 150 million to 200 million T cells. Study results and caveats: Researchers had no immune exposure information except CMV serostatus available. Most TCR sequences proved rare, with some public TCRs found in many donors. With high specificity and sensitivity, the classifier reportedly diagnosed cytomegalovirus status.

Note on this clone: Its antigen is still unknown.

The length of the CDR3 is 13 residues. Germline CDR1 and CDR2: SGHKS and YYEKEE (reference sequence). Deletions cut 4 bases from V and 4 bases from J, with 9 bases between. Researchers ran the PCR with 60 Vbeta and 13 Jbeta primers. Method: immunoSEQ multiplex PCR; TCRdb's copy keeps in-frame clones and lacks some. The table includes about 160,000 clones, 65% to 85% detected once. The sequence came from a woman under 30 in good health and CMV-seronegative. The V and J genes are TRBV5-5 and TRBJ1-5; no reliable D call. The sequencing input was PBMCs. The CDR3 sequence: CASSGTENQPQHF. The CDR3 DNA reads TGTGCCAGCAGCGGAACAGAAAATCAGCCCCAGCATTTT.